A single sample gave rise to the 14 T cell receptor beta chains below, sequenced in a study of cytomegalovirus exposure and HLA in healthy donors. The PCR contained 60 Vbeta and 13 Jbeta primers. TCRdb's copy holds only in-frame clones and misses some; the assay was immunoSEQ multiplex PCR. The sample carries under 200,000 clones, approximately 86% recorded once. Sequenced: PBMCs. Every receptor here comes from a woman aged 18-29 years in good health and CMV-seronegative.

This clone was observed a handful of times. The chain uses TRBV30 and TRBJ2-3; TRBD2 matches at 10 bases. The germline gives CDR1 GTSNPN, CDR2 SVGIG (reference sequence). The J segment lost 3 bases and the V segment lost 4 bases, leaving 10 bases of the junction unmatched. The CDR3 consists of 16 residues. The CDR3 region is CAWMWAGSGRTDTQYF. For the CDR3, the DNA is TGTGCCTGGATGTGGGCTGGTAGCGGGAGGACAGATACGCAGTATTTT.

The rearrangement joins TRBV19 to TRBJ2-7, with 7 bases that match TRBD1. V shed 3 bases, J shed 0 bases, and the junction held 17 bases outside the gene matches. The CDR3 runs to 19 residues. CDR1 is LNHDA, CDR2 SQIVND, per germline (reference sequence). The CDR3 spells CASSIGGQPGQLSSYEQYF. The CDR3 bases are TGTGCCAGTAGTATTGGGGGCCAACCGGGACAGCTGAGCTCCTACGAGCAGTACTTC.

The chain joins TRBV14 to TRBJ2-1; 10 bases agree with TRBD2. Losses at the gene ends were 4 bases for V and 4 bases for J; bases not matched to a gene: 4. The CDR3 length is 15 residues. Germline CDR1 reads SGHDN; CDR2 reads FVKESK. The CDR3 nucleotides read TGTGCCAGCAGCCCGGGACTAGCGAGATACAATGAGCAGTTCTTC. Translation gives CASSPGLARYNEQFF.

This rearrangement joins TRBV5-4 to TRBJ2-7, with TRBD1 matching 9 bases. V lost 2 bases to trimming and J lost 3 bases; unmatched junction nucleotides: 6. CDR1 and CDR2 from the germline V gene are SGHNT and YYREEE (reference sequence). This CDR3 has 15 residues. In DNA form, the CDR3 reads TGTGCCAGCAGCTTAAGGTCGGGACAGGGCTACGAGCAGTACTTC. Residues: CASSLRSGQGYEQYF.

The CDR3 is CASSSRNYGYTF. Here the CDR3 DNA reads TGTGCCAGCAGTTCTCGTAACTATGGCTACACCTTC. This chain joins TRBV27 and TRBJ1-2; D is unclear. This CDR3 region has 12 residues. Germline assignment: CDR1 MNHEY and CDR2 SMNVEV (reference sequence). The V end was cut by 4 bases, the J end by 1 base, with 4 bases between.

The V call is TRBV18, the J call TRBJ1-6; 7 nucleotides match TRBD1. The CDR3 consists of 16 residues. CDR1 is KGHSH, CDR2 LQKENI, per germline. V gave up 1 base and J gave up 5 bases; unmatched junction bases: 5. The CDR3 region is CASSPRGGTDNSPLHF. In DNA form, the CDR3 reads TGTGCCAGCTCACCACGGGGCGGGACAGATAATTCACCCCTCCACTTT. The full variable domain, with the rest looked up from reference TRBV18 and TRBJ1-6, is NAGVMQNPRHLVRRRGQEARLRCSPMKGHSHVYWYRQLPEEGLKFMVYLQKENIIDESGMPKERFSAEFPKEGPSILRIQQVVRGDSAAYFCASSPRGGTDNSPLHFGNGTRLTVT.

The rearrangement links TRBV19 to TRBJ1-1; TRBD1 agrees at 9 bases. V was clipped by 1 base and J by 1 base; unmatched bases: 7. The CDR3 length is 17 residues. Per germline, CDR1 LNHDA and CDR2 SQIVND (reference sequence). Written as DNA, the CDR3 is TGTGCCAGTAGTATAGGTGGTTACAGGGGGCAGAACACTGAAGCTTTCTTT. This codes for CASSIGGYRGQNTEAFF.

The chain recombines TRBV4-1 with TRBJ1-5; 8 positions match TRBD1. This CDR3 region has 16 residues. Losses at the gene ends were 0 bases for V and 8 bases for J; bases not matched to a gene: 9. Germline loops: CDR1 MGHRA, CDR2 YSYEKL. The CDR3 DNA reads as TGCGCCAGCAGCCAAGACGGGACAGGCTTGGGTGAGCCCCAGCATTTT. Translated, it gives CASSQDGTGLGEPQHF.

This chain links TRBV6-1 with TRBJ1-4; no definite D call. Per the germline V gene, CDR1 is MNHNS and CDR2 is SASEGT. The CDR3 extends over 15 amino acids. The V end lost 2 bases, the J end lost 6 bases, and 13 bases lay between the germline ends. The CDR3 DNA follows: TGTGCCAGCAGTGAAATGTTGGGCCGTGATGAAAAACTGTTTTTT. This sequence encodes CASSEMLGRDEKLFF.

This clone was seen just once. This chain uses TRBV27 with TRBJ2-1, with TRBD2 identical over 9 bases. The V segment lost 5 bases and the J segment 2 bases; nucleotides outside the gene matches: 7. Germline V gene data show CDR1 as MNHEY and CDR2 as SMNVEV (reference sequence). The CDR3 is 16 amino acids. This CDR3 is CASSLKTSGTYNEQFF. CDR3 sequence (DNA): TGTGCCAGCAGTCTAAAGACTAGCGGTACCTACAATGAGCAGTTCTTC.

The V gene is TRBV7-9, the J gene TRBJ2-2; D unclear. From germline, CDR1 is SEHNR and CDR2 FQNEAQ (reference sequence). The CDR3 spans 11 residues. Trimming removed 7 bases at V and 6 bases at J, with 6 bases between. This CDR3 reads CASIWPGELFF. In DNA form, the CDR3 reads TGTGCCAGCATTTGGCCCGGGGAGCTGTTTTTT.

This chain uses TRBV7-9 with TRBJ2-7; TRBD1 is a possible D gene (5 bases). Between the trimmed V and J ends, which lost 5 bases and 4 bases, there was a span of 18 bases. CDR3 size: 15 residues. Germline V gives CDR1 SEHNR, CDR2 FQNEAQ (reference sequence). CDR3 DNA sequence: TGTGCCAGCAGCACGAGAGTGGGGCTCGGGTACGAGCAGTACTTC. Its translation: CASSTRVGLGYEQYF.

The gene calls are TRBV6-6 and TRBJ2-2; 10 bases are shared with TRBD1. Germline V lookup: CDR1 MNHNY, CDR2 SVGAGI (reference sequence). The J segment lost 3 bases and the V segment lost 6 bases, leaving 7 bases of the junction unmatched. The CDR3 contains 16 residues. The CDR3 loop reads CASSPGTGDYTGELFF. The CDR3 region has the DNA TGTGCCAGCAGCCCTGGGACAGGGGACTACACCGGGGAGCTGTTTTTT.

The chain employs TRBV4-2 and TRBJ2-7; D is uncertain. V was shortened by 0 bases and J by 4 bases, with 10 bases between the two germline ends. This CDR3 contains 14 residues. Looked up from germline, CDR1 is LGHNA and CDR2 is YNFKEQ. The CDR3 sequence: CASSQDIPGYEQYF. CDR3 coding DNA: TGTGCCAGCAGCCAAGATATCCCCGGGTACGAGCAGTACTTC.